This T cell receptor (beta chain) stems from a study of T cell repertoires in aging, cancer and after chemotherapy. Study-wide context: Pre- and post-chemotherapy samples were paired from glioblastoma patients treated with temozolomide-based therapy. Some 9.4 million TCR reads made up the full dataset. Whole-study results and caveats: In healthy donors, age-related TCR diversity loss mainly reflected lost richness. Untreated cancer patients had significantly lower blood TCR diversity than age-matched healthy donors.

On this clonotype itself: Antigen: not known.

The CDR3 consists of 14 residues. With 6 bases removed from V and 6 bases from J, the gap between germline ends came to 15 bases. Germline lookup yields CDR1 MNHEY and CDR2 SMNVEV (reference sequence). TRB rearrangements spanning V, D and J were amplified using mixed TRB-A/B primers. TCRdb itself ran the multiplex PCR reads through MiXCR, one entry per CDR3 protein. The sample has a few thousand distinct CDR3 sequences, roughly 46% seen once. Amplification of TCR beta used genomic DNA extracted from peripheral blood. This chain connects TRBV27 to TRBJ2-1; D is perhaps TRBD2 (6 bases). Sequencing input: blood. This sequence originates from a human donor with a solid tumor. In DNA, the CDR3 is TGTGCCAGCAGCCCGGGACTCCACCGCAATGAGCAGTTCTTC. Amino acids: CASSPGLHRNEQFF.